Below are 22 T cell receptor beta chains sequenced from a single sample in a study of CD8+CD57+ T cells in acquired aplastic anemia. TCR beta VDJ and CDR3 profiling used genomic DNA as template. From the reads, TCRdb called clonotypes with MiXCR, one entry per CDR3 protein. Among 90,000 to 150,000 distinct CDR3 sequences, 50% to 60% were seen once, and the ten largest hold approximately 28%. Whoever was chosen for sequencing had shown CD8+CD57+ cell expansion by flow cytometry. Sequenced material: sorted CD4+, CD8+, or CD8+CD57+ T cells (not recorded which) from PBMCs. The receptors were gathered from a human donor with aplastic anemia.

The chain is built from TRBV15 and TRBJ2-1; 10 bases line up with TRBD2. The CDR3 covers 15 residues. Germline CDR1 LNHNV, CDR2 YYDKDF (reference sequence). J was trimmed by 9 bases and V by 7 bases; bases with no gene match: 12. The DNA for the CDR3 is TGTGCCACCAACAATCTAGCGGGAGTGTGGGGTGAGCAGTTCTTC. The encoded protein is CATNNLAGVWGEQFF.

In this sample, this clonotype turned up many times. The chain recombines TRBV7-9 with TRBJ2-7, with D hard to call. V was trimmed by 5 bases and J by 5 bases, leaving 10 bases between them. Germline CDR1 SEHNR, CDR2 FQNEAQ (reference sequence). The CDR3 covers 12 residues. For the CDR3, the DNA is TGTGCCAGCAGCCGCATTGGCGACGAGCAGTACTTC. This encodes CASSRIGDEQYF.

The CDR3 nucleotides are TGTGCCATCAGTGTATCGGGTGTTGGCTACACCTTC. Protein: CAISVSGVGYTF. This chain connects TRBV10-3 to TRBJ1-2; D unresolved. Germline V gives CDR1 ENHRY, CDR2 SYGVKD. Between the trimmed V and J ends, which lost 4 bases and 7 bases, there was a span of 10 bases. This CDR3 has 12 residues.

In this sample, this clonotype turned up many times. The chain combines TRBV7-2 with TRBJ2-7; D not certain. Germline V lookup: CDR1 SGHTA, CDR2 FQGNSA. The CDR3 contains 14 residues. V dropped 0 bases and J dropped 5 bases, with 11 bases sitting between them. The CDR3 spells CASSLAQEPHEQYF. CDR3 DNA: TGTGCCAGCAGCTTAGCGCAGGAACCCCACGAGCAGTACTTC.

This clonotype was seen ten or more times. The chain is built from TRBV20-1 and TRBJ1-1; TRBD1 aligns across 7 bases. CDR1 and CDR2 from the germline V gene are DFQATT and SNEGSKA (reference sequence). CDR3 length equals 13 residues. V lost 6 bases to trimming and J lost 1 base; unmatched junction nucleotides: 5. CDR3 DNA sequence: TGCAGTGCGTACAGGGGAACGAACACTGAAGCTTTCTTT. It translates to CSAYRGTNTEAFF.

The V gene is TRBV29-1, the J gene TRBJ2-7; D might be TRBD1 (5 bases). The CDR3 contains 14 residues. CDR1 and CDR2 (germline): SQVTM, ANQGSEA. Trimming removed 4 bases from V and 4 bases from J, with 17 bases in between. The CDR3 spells CSVVGSGLRYEQYF. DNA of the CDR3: TGCAGCGTTGTGGGTTCAGGGTTAAGATACGAGCAGTACTTC.

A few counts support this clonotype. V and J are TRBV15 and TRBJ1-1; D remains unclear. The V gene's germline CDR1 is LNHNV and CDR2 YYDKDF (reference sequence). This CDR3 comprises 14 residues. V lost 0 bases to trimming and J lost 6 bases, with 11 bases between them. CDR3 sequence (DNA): TGTGCCACCAGCAGAGATCCCAAGGGCGCTGAAGCTTTCTTT. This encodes CATSRDPKGAEAFF. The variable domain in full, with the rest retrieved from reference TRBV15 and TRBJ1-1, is DAMVIQNPRYQVTQFGKPVTLSCSQTLNHNVMYWYQQKSSQAPKLLFHYYDKDFNNEADTPDNFQSRRPNTSFCFLDIRSPGLGDTAMYLCATSRDPKGAEAFFGQGTRLTVV.

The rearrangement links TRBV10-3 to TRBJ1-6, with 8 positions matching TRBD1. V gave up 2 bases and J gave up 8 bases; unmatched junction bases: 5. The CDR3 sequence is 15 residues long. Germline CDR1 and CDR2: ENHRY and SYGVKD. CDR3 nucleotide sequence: TGTGCCATCAGTGAGGGGTCGACAGGGGATTCACCCCTCCACTTT. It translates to CAISEGSTGDSPLHF.

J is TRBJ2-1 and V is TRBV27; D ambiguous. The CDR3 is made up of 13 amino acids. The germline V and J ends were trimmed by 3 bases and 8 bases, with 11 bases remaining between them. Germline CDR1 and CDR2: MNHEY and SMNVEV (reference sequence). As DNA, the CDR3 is TGTGCCAGCAGTTTCGGGTCTAACTATGAGCAGTTCTTC. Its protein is CASSFGSNYEQFF.

CDR3 nucleotide sequence: TGTGCCAGTAGTGGGGTTGCTGGAAACACCATATATTTT. As protein: CASSGVAGNTIYF. The V gene is TRBV19, the J gene TRBJ1-3; D remains ambiguous. Trimming shortened V by 5 bases and J by 2 bases, and 7 bases separated the two germline ends. The CDR3 contains 13 residues. Germline assignment: CDR1 LNHDA and CDR2 SQIVND (reference sequence).

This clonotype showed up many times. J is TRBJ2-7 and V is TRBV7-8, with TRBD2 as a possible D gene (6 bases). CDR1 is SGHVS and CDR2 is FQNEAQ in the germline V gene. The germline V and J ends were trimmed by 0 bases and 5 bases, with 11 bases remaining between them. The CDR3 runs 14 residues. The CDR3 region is CASSLAGSPDEQYF. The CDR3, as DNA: TGTGCCAGCAGCTTAGCCGGGAGCCCGGACGAGCAGTACTTC.

CDR3 nucleotide sequence: TGTGCCACCAGCAGAGATCCGGCAGCGGTGAGGACCGGGGAGCTGTTTTTT. It yields the protein CATSRDPAAVRTGELFF. The rearrangement uses TRBV15 and TRBJ2-2, with D perhaps matching TRBD2 (5 bases). V shed 0 bases and J shed 5 bases, with 16 bases lying between them. The germline V gene has CDR1 LNHNV and CDR2 YYDKDF (reference sequence). This CDR3 has 17 amino acids.

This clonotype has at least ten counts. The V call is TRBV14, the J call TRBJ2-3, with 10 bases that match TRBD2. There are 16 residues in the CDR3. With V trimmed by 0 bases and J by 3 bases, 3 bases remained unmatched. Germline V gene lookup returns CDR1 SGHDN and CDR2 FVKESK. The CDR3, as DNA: TGTGCCAGCAGCCAAGAGCATAGCGGGAGGACAGATACGCAGTATTTT. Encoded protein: CASSQEHSGRTDTQYF.

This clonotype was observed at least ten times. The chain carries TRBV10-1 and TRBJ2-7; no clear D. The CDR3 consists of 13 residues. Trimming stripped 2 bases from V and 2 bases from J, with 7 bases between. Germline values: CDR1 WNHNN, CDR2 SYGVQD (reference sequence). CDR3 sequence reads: CASSEPRTYEQYF. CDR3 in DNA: TGCGCCAGCAGTGAGCCCAGGACCTACGAGCAGTACTTC.

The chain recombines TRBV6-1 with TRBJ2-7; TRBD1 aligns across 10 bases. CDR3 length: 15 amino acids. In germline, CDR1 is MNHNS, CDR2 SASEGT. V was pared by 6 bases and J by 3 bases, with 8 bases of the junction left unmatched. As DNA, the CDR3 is TGTGCCAGCAGGGGCCGGGACAGGGGTTTCTACGAGCAGTACTTC. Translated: CASRGRDRGFYEQYF.

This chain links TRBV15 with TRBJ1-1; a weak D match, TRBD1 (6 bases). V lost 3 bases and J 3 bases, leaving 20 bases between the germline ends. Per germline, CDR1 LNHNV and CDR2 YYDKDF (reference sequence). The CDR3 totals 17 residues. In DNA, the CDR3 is TGTGCCACCAGCAGGAACAGGGAGTTGGCTATTCACACTGAAGCTTTCTTT. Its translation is CATSRNRELAIHTEAFF.

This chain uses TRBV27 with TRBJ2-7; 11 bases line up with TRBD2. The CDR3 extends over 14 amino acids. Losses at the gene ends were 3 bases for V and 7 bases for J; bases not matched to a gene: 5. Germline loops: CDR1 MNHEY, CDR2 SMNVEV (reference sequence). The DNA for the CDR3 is TGTGCCAGCAGTTTTAGCGGGAGGGCTGAGGAGCAGTACTTC. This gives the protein CASSFSGRAEEQYF.

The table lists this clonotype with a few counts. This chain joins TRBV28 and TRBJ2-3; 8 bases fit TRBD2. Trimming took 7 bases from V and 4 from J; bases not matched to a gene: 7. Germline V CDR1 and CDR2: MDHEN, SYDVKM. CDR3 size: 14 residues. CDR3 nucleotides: TGTGCCAGCACCACAGCGGGAGCGGCAGATACGCAGTATTTT. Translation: CASTTAGAADTQYF.

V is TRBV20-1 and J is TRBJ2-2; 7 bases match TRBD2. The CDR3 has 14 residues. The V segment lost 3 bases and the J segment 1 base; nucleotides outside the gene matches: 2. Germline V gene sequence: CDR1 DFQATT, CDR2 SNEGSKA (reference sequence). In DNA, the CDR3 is TGCAGTGCTAGCCCGGGAGGGAACACCGGGGAGCTGTTTTTT. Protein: CSASPGGNTGELFF.

In nucleotides, the CDR3 is TGTGCCAGCAGCTTAGACGAGTGGGTCGATACGCAGTATTTT. Amino acid sequence: CASSLDEWVDTQYF. The chain employs TRBV7-9 and TRBJ2-3; no clear D. CDR1 is SEHNR, CDR2 FQNEAQ, per germline (reference sequence). V was trimmed by 1 base and J by 6 bases, leaving 11 bases between them. The CDR3 contains 14 residues. Looking up the rest from reference TRBV7-9 and TRBJ2-3 gives the full variable domain: DTGVSQNPRHKITKRGQNVTFRCDPISEHNRLYWYRQTLGQGPEFLTYFQNEAQLEKSRLLSDRFSAERPKGSFSTLEIQRTEQGDSAMYLCASSLDEWVDTQYFGPGTRLTVL.

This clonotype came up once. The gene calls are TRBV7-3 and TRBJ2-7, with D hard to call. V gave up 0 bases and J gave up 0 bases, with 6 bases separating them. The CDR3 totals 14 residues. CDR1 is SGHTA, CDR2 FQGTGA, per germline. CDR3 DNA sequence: TGTGCCAGCAGCTTAACGTACCTCTCCTACGAGCAGTACTTC. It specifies CASSLTYLSYEQYF.

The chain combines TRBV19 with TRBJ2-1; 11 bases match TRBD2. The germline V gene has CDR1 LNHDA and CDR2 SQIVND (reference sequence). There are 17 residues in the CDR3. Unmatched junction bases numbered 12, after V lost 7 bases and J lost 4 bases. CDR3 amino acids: CASTMVAGGPQYNEQFF. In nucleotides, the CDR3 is TGTGCCAGTACCATGGTAGCGGGAGGGCCGCAGTACAATGAGCAGTTCTTC.